This entry is about one TCR beta chain. The CDR3 runs to 15 residues. V gave up 5 bases and J gave up 1 base; unmatched junction bases: 6. CDR1 and CDR2 (germline): MDHEN, SYDVKM. The sample belongs to a study of blood T cell repertoires in COVID-19. Background on the study: Collection of acute and convalescent COVID-19 samples took place in the United States, Italy and Spain. In each case, the material was cDNA or gDNA derived from T cells, B-cell-depleted T cells, or PBMCs.

Method: immunoSEQ multiplex PCR; TCRdb's copy keeps in-frame clones and lacks some. The data contain about 180,000 clones, 82% of them seen just once; the ten biggest clones take up about 8.4%. The receptor was derived from a woman in her 70s with acute or convalescent COVID-19. Sequenced material: peripheral blood. The gene calls are TRBV28 and TRBJ2-7; 9 positions match TRBD1. CDR3 region: CASSVTGGSSYEQYF. The CDR3 region has the DNA TGTGCCAGCAGTGTAACAGGGGGCTCATCCTACGAGCAGTACTTC.